This TCR beta chain was captured in a study of shared clonotypes between healthy human individuals. The material for each subset, its genomic DNA, was split evenly across several immunoSEQ plates. The table came from immunoSEQ multiplex PCR; TCRdb's copy has only in-frame clones and leaves some out. The sample records over 400,000 clones, approximately 94% being singletons. The CDR3 has 14 residues. Germline CDR1 is SGHAT and CDR2 is FQNNGV. Trimming removed 1 base from V and 7 bases from J, with 11 bases in between. The chain recombines TRBV11-2 with TRBJ2-1; either TRBD1 or TRBD2 may supply D (5 bases each). This TCR was recovered from a woman under 40 in good health. The material sequenced was naive CD4+ T cells sorted from blood. This sample's subset: CD45RA+ positively selected. The CDR3, as DNA: TGTGCCAGCAGCTTAGTATACGAGGGGAATGAGCAGTTCTTC. Residues: CASSLVYEGNEQFF.